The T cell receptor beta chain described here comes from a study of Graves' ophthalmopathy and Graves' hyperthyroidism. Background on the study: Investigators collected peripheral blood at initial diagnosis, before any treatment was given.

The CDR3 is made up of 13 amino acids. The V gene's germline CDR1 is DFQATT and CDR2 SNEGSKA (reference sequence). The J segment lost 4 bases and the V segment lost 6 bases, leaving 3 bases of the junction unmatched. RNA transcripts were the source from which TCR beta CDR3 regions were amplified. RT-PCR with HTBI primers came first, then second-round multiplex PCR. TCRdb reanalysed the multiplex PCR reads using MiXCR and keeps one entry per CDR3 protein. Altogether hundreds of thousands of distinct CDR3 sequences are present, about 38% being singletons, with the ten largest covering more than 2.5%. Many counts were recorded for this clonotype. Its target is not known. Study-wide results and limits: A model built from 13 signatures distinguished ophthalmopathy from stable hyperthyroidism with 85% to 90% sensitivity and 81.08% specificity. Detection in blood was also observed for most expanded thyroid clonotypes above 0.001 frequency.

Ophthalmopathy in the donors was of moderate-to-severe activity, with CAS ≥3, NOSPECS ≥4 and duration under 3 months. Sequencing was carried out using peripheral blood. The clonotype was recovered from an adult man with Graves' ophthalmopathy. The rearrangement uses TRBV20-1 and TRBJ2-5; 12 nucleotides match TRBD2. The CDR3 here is CSATSGRRETQYF. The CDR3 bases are TGCAGTGCGACTAGCGGGAGAAGAGAGACCCAGTACTTC.